This T cell receptor (beta chain) emerged from a study of regulatory T cells in long-lasting Graves disease. This clonotype was detected ten times or more. Its antigen is still unknown. V gave up 7 bases and J gave up 10 bases, with 23 bases separating them. The CDR3 has 14 amino acids. In germline, CDR1 is GTSNPN, CDR2 SVGIG (reference sequence). Study-level findings and limits: New patients shared fewer public clonotypes (over 900) than persistent patients did (roughly 2,500). Patients with persistent disease showed a bias toward TRBV28, TRBJ1-2 and TRBJ2-5.

Time point reported: newly diagnosed GD, antithyroid drugs for less than 3 months. Isolated PBMC RNA provided the starting material for the TCR library. In building TCR beta libraries, iRepertoire HTBI primers were used together with Arm-PCR of CDR3 regions. TCRdb ran MiXCR on the multiplex PCR reads and lists one entry per CDR3 protein. The data show about 420,000 distinct CDR3 sequences, roughly 15% seen once. This same sample was also part of a study on T cells in Graves' hyperthyroidism and ophthalmopathy. From that report: The TCR CDR3 first-round RT-PCR relied on the HTBI primer set.

The chain uses TRBV30 and TRBJ2-1, with D perhaps matching TRBD2 (6 bases). This TCR derives from a woman between 18 and 30 years old with Graves disease. The specimen comprised peripheral blood mononuclear cells (PBMCs), sampled at new diagnosis, from a patient treated with antithyroid drugs. CDR3 amino acids: CASILRGREQEQFF. As DNA, the CDR3 is TGTGCCTCCATCCTGCGTGGACGGGAGCAAGAGCAGTTCTTC. Using reference TRBV30 and TRBJ2-1 for the parts outside the CDR3, the full variable domain is SQTIHQWPATLVQPVGSPLSLECTVEGTSNPNLYWYRQAAGRGLQLLFYSVGIGQISSEVPQNLSASRPQDRQFILSSKKLLLSDSGFYLCASILRGREQEQFFGPGTRLTVL.